This paragraph reports one T cell receptor beta chain. This record comes from a study of response to subunit inactivated influenza vaccine. TCRdb reanalysed the RT-PCR reads using MiXCR and keeps one entry per CDR3 protein. The sample has roughly 500,000 distinct CDR3 sequences, approximately 15% seen once; the top ten hold approximately 3%. Sequencing was performed on CD4+ T cells sorted from PBMCs, taken about 23 months after vaccination. The TCR originated in a man aged 45-69 years who received an inactivated influenza vaccine.

CDR3 sequence: CASSMGWGNQPQHF. The CDR3 DNA is TGTGCCAGTAGTATGGGGTGGGGCAATCAGCCCCAGCATTTT. The chain combines TRBV19 with TRBJ1-5, with unresolved D. The CDR3 loop spans 14 amino acids. Germline lookup yields CDR1 LNHDA and CDR2 SQIVND (reference sequence). Trimming shortened V by 3 bases and J by 2 bases, and 8 bases separated the two germline ends. The variable domain in full, with the rest retrieved from reference TRBV19 and TRBJ1-5, is DGGITQSPKYLFRKEGQNVTLSCEQNLNHDAMYWYRQDPGQGLRLIYYSQIVNDFQKGDIAEGYSVSREKKESFPLTVTSAQKNPTAFYLCASSMGWGNQPQHFGDGTRLSIL.